A selection of T cell receptor beta chains follows, all from one sample in a study of blood T cell repertoires in COVID-19. Profiled with immunoSEQ multiplex PCR; TCRdb holds only in-frame clones, not every one. The sample comprises under 200,000 clones, just under 85% of which are singletons, and about 0.95% rests with the top ten. The sample consisted of peripheral blood. Every receptor here comes from a man between 60 and 70 years old with COVID-19, enrolled during active disease. Both conserved end residues are part of each CDR3. D genes are given only for firm matches. Size is omitted from some rows. Given values are once, few, many or a class for expanded clones.

J	size	D	V	CDR3	DNA
TRBJ1-1	NA	TRBD1	TRBV6-5	CASTPGTANTEAFF	TGTGCCAGCACCCCCGGGACAGCGAACACTGAAGCTTTCTTT
TRBJ1-1	NA	NA	TRBV3-1/TRBV3-2	CASSQTQNTEAFF	TGTGCCAGCAGCCAAACACAGAACACTGAAGCTTTCTTT
TRBJ1-3	NA	NA	TRBV30	CAWSKAGRTLSGNTIYF	TGTGCCTGGAGTAAGGCAGGGAGGACTCTCTCTGGAAACACCATATATTTT
TRBJ1-1	NA	NA	TRBV6-5	CASSYRTGNTEAFF	TGTGCCAGCAGTTACCGCACAGGGAACACTGAAGCTTTCTTT
TRBJ1-1	NA	TRBD1	TRBV7-2	CASKSGTGDTEAFF	TGTGCCAGCAAATCCGGGACAGGGGACACTGAAGCTTTCTTT
TRBJ2-7	NA	TRBD1	TRBV5-1	CASSPQGDRYEQYF	TGCGCCAGCAGCCCCCAGGGGGACCGGTACGAGCAGTACTTC
TRBJ1-1	NA	TRBD1	TRBV18	CASSPRTGQSNTEAFF	TGTGCCAGCTCACCACGCACGGGACAGTCGAACACTGAAGCTTTCTTT
TRBJ2-7	NA	TRBD1	TRBV7-2	CASSPAGTGAYEQYF	TGTGCCAGCAGCCCCGCCGGGACAGGGGCCTACGAGCAGTACTTC
TRBJ1-1	few	NA	TRBV27	CASSLFDSENTEAFF	TGTGCCAGCAGTCTCTTCGACAGCGAGAACACTGAAGCTTTCTTT
TRBJ2-7	NA	NA	TRBV19	CASSVGQTYEQYF	TGTGCCAGTAGTGTGGGCCAGACCTACGAGCAGTACTTC
TRBJ1-5	NA	TRBD1	TRBV7-8	CASSKRARDSYSNQPQHF	TGTGCCAGCAGCAAAAGAGCCCGGGACAGCTATAGCAATCAGCCCCAGCATTTT
TRBJ2-3	NA	NA	TRBV6-6	CASSSLDRRSTDTQYF	TGTGCCAGCAGTTCCCTAGACAGGAGGTCCACAGATACGCAGTATTTT
TRBJ1-2	NA	NA	TRBV5-1	CASSPEPGSGYTF	TGCGCCAGCAGCCCGGAGCCAGGGTCTGGCTACACCTTC
TRBJ2-2	once	NA	TRBV5-1	CASSLARDSNTGELFF	TGCGCCAGCAGCTTGGCCCGAGACAGCAACACCGGGGAGCTGTTTTTT
TRBJ1-2	once	TRBD1	TRBV28	CASRGQGNYGYTF	TGTGCCAGCAGGGGACAGGGGAACTATGGCTACACCTTC
TRBJ1-2	NA	NA	TRBV7-9	CASSTGTSATF	TGTGCCAGCAGCACCGGGACAAGTGCCACCTTC
TRBJ2-7	NA	TRBD2	TRBV27	CASSLGLAGGGFYEQYF	TGTGCCAGCAGTTTAGGACTAGCGGGAGGCGGCTTCTACGAGCAGTACTTC
TRBJ2-7	once	TRBD1	TRBV5-6	CASSIRTGHALGEQYF	TGTGCCAGCAGCATTAGGACAGGGCATGCGTTGGGAGAGCAGTACTTC
TRBJ1-6	NA	NA	TRBV7-2	CASSLGGGSYNSPLHF	TGTGCCAGCAGCTTGGGCGGAGGCTCCTATAATTCACCCCTCCACTTT
TRBJ1-1	NA	NA	TRBV6-1	CASSETVTRTTFF	TGTGCCAGCAGTGAAACGGTAACCCGGACAACTTTCTTT
TRBJ1-2	NA	NA	TRBV9	CASSAYSGKPGYYGYTF	TGTGCCAGCAGCGCCTACTCCGGGAAGCCGGGCTACTATGGCTACACCTTC
TRBJ1-4	NA	TRBD1	TRBV3-1/TRBV3-2	CASSLTGGRNEKLFF	TGTGCCAGCAGCCTCACAGGGGGGAGAAATGAAAAACTGTTTTTT
TRBJ1-1	NA	TRBD1	TRBV10-3	CAISRQGVTEAFF	TGTGCCATCAGCCGACAGGGGGTTACTGAAGCTTTCTTT
TRBJ2-7	once	TRBD1	TRBV7-9	CASSSGQTYEQYF	TGTGCCAGCAGTTCGGGACAGACCTACGAGCAGTACTTC
TRBJ1-1	few	NA	TRBV5-5	CASTGTGHLNTEAFF	TGTGCCAGCACGGGCACGGGACATTTGAACACTGAAGCTTTCTTT
TRBJ2-1	NA	TRBD1	TRBV19	CASSTRTGFYNEQFF	TGTGCCAGTAGTACCAGGACAGGGTTTTACAATGAGCAGTTCTTC
TRBJ1-6	NA	NA	TRBV5-1	CASSLDSSGDSPLHF	TGCGCCAGCAGCTTGGATAGTTCCGGGGATTCACCCCTCCACTTT
TRBJ1-5	NA	NA	TRBV25-1	CASSEGGQPQHF	TGTGCCAGCAGTGAAGGAGGGCAGCCCCAGCATTTT
TRBJ1-3	NA	TRBD1	TRBV2	CASSGQGLSGNTIYF	TGTGCCAGCAGTGGACAGGGCCTCTCTGGAAACACCATATATTTT
TRBJ1-6	NA	NA	TRBV6-5	CASSYNRGNNSPLHF	TGTGCCAGCAGTTACAATAGAGGGAACAATTCACCCCTCCACTTT
TRBJ1-3	NA	NA	TRBV15	CATDYLSGNTIYF	TGTGCCACCGACTACCTCTCTGGAAACACCATATATTTT
TRBJ2-5	NA	NA	TRBV7-2	CASSRRGSQETQYF	TGTGCCAGCAGCCGCAGGGGAAGCCAAGAGACCCAGTACTTC
TRBJ2-1	once	TRBD2	TRBV3-1/TRBV3-2	CASSQVPLRTSGINNEQFF	TGTGCCAGCAGCCAAGTGCCCCTAAGGACTAGCGGGATCAACAATGAGCAGTTCTTC
TRBJ2-5	NA	TRBD1	TRBV24-1	CATSDYRTGQETQYF	TGTGCCACCAGTGATTATAGGACAGGCCAAGAGACCCAGTACTTC
TRBJ1-5	NA	NA	TRBV4-3	CASSQDWAASRNQPQHF	TGCGCCAGCAGCCAAGATTGGGCCGCCTCTCGCAATCAGCCCCAGCATTTT
TRBJ1-5	NA	NA	TRBV6-5	CASSAGKGNQPQHF	TGTGCCAGCAGCGCAGGGAAAGGCAATCAGCCCCAGCATTTT
TRBJ2-1	NA	NA	TRBV27	CASTWTGRTIRNYNEQFF	TGTGCCAGCACCTGGACAGGACGGACTATCAGAAATTACAATGAGCAGTTCTTC
TRBJ1-2	NA	NA	TRBV28	CASRVAGTGYTF	TGTGCCAGCAGAGTGGCGGGGACCGGCTACACCTTC
TRBJ1-3	NA	TRBD1	TRBV27	CASGTGTGSGNTIYF	TGTGCCAGCGGCACCGGGACAGGGAGCGGAAACACCATATATTTT
TRBJ2-5	NA	TRBD2	TRBV3-1/TRBV3-2	CASSHPGTSVYGTQYF	TGTGCCAGCAGCCACCCAGGGACTAGCGTTTATGGGACCCAGTACTTC
TRBJ2-7	NA	NA	TRBV19	CASSIEFTYEQYF	TGTGCCAGTAGTATAGAGTTTACCTACGAGCAGTACTTC
TRBJ2-1	NA	NA	TRBV3-1/TRBV3-2	CASSPILGPNEQFF	TGTGCCAGCAGCCCTATACTGGGGCCCAATGAGCAGTTCTTC
TRBJ2-3	few	TRBD1	TRBV30	CAWSVGQGPDTQYF	TGTGCCTGGAGTGTGGGACAGGGGCCAGATACGCAGTATTTT
TRBJ2-7	NA	NA	TRBV11-2	CASSLDLQQSYEQYF	TGTGCCAGCAGCTTAGATCTACAACAGAGCTACGAGCAGTACTTC
TRBJ2-7	many	TRBD1	TRBV6-6	CASRWDRGRYEQYF	TGTGCCAGCAGATGGGACAGGGGGAGGTACGAGCAGTACTTC
TRBJ1-3	NA	NA	TRBV12-3/TRBV12-4	CASTPVGNTIYF	TGTGCCAGCACCCCGGTTGGAAACACCATATATTTT
TRBJ1-3	NA	NA	TRBV30	CAWSPLERVRRNTIYF	TGTGCCTGGAGCCCGCTAGAACGGGTCAGAAGAAACACCATATATTTT
TRBJ2-7	NA	TRBD1	TRBV11-2	CASSSFETGAYEQYF	TGTGCCAGCAGCTCTTTTGAGACAGGGGCTTACGAGCAGTACTTC
TRBJ1-2	NA	TRBD1	TRBV2	CASRNQGAGGYTF	TGTGCCAGCAGGAATCAGGGGGCCGGTGGCTACACCTTC
TRBJ2-5	NA	TRBD1	TRBV19	CASSPLKTGEETQYF	TGTGCCAGTAGCCCCCTCAAGACAGGGGAAGAGACCCAGTACTTC
TRBJ1-5	NA	TRBD1	TRBV19	CASRTGNQPQHF	TGTGCCAGTCGGACAGGGAATCAGCCCCAGCATTTT